This T cell receptor beta chain is drawn from a study of HIV-infected patients and healthy controls. General study findings and limits: Healthy control repertoires had roughly threefold more distinct CDR3s than untreated HIV+ repertoires, and higher Shannon diversity. Comparisons were complicated because patients and controls had unequal numbers of distinct sequences.

Looked up from germline, CDR1 is LNHDA and CDR2 is SQIVND (reference sequence). Trimming stripped 3 bases from V and 0 bases from J, with 12 bases between. CDR3 length equals 16 residues. No cell fractionation was done, so the repertoire covers all unsorted peripheral blood T cells. Reverse transcription used roughly 480 ng RNA and constant-region primers for alpha and beta. Alpha and beta chain libraries were made separately by chain-specific third strand synthesis with multiplexing indices. After a brief PCR adding P5, P7 and a second index, 23 amplification cycles followed. Each CDR3 protein gets one entry after TCRdb re-called the 5' RACE reads with MiXCR. This sample carries 13,000 or so distinct CDR3 sequences, roughly 9.9% of them seen once, and the ten largest clones take approximately 6.6%. This clonotype appeared many times. Its antigen is as yet unknown.

The chain is built from TRBV19 and TRBJ2-1; D is uncertain. This TCR came from an adult in good health. Specimen: blood. CDR3 bases: TGTGCCAGTAGTATCAAGAACAGCATCTCCTACAATGAGCAGTTCTTC. Protein sequence: CASSIKNSISYNEQFF. Combining the CDR3 with reference TRBV19 and TRBJ2-1 gives the whole variable domain DGGITQSPKYLFRKEGQNVTLSCEQNLNHDAMYWYRQDPGQGLRLIYYSQIVNDFQKGDIAEGYSVSREKKESFPLTVTSAQKNPTAFYLCASSIKNSISYNEQFFGPGTRLTVL.